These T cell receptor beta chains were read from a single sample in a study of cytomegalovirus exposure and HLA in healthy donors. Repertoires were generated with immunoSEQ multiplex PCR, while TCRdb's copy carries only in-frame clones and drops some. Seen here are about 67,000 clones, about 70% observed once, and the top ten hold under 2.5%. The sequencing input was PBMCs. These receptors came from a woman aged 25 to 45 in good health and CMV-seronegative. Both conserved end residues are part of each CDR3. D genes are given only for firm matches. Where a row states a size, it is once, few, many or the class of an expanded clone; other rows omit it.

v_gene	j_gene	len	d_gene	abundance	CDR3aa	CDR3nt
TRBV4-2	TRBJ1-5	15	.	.	CASSSRGGINQPQHF	TGTGCCAGCAGCTCCCGTGGGGGCATAAACCAGCCCCAGCATTTT
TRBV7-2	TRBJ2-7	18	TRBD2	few	CASSLAGTRRGGTYEQYF	TGTGCCAGCAGCTTAGCGGGGACGCGACGGGGGGGCACCTACGAGCAGTACTTC
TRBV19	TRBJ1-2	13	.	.	CASSNGTYYGYTF	TGTGCCAGTAGTAACGGGACTTACTATGGCTACACCTTC
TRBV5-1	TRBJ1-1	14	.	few	CASSLSPVNTEAFF	TGCGCCAGCAGCTTGTCTCCCGTGAACACTGAAGCTTTCTTT
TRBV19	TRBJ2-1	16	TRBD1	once	CASSIPGQGTDNEQFF	TGTGCCAGTAGTATTCCGGGACAGGGGACCGACAATGAGCAGTTCTTC
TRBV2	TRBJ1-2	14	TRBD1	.	CAGGQGGTNYGYTF	TGTGCGGGGGGACAGGGAGGAACTAACTATGGCTACACCTTC
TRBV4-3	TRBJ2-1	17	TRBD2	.	CASSQAVGTSGAGKQFF	TGCGCCAGCAGCCAGGCCGTTGGGACTAGCGGTGCCGGGAAGCAGTTCTTC
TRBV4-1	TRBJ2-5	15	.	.	CASSHPGRGQETQYF	TGCGCCAGCAGCCACCCGGGGCGGGGACAGGAGACCCAGTACTTC
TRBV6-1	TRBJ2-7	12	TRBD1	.	CASGTGDYEQYF	TGTGCCAGCGGGACAGGGGACTACGAGCAGTACTTC
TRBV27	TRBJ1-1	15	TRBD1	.	CASRSYRGRRTEAFF	TGTGCCAGCAGATCCTACAGGGGGCGGAGGACTGAAGCTTTCTTT
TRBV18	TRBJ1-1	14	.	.	CASSPERRHLGAFF	TGTGCCAGCTCACCAGAACGTCGGCATCTCGGGGCTTTCTTT
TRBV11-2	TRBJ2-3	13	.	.	CASSSAGPDTQYF	TGTGCCAGCAGCTCCGCAGGGCCAGATACGCAGTATTTT
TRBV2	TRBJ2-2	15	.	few	CASSPQGLNTGELFF	TGTGCCAGCAGTCCTCAGGGTCTCAACACCGGGGAGCTGTTTTTT
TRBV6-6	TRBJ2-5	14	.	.	CASSSLDTGETQYF	TGTGCCAGCAGTTCCTTAGACACGGGGGAGACCCAGTACTTC
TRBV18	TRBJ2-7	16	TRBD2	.	CASSPSRGVTFYEQYF	TGTGCCAGCTCACCCTCACGGGGGGTAACTTTCTACGAGCAGTACTTC
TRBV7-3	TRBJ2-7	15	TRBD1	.	CASSFHDRALGEQYF	TGTGCCAGCAGCTTTCACGACAGGGCACTAGGCGAGCAGTACTTC
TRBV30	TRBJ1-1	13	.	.	CAWPTGPNTEAFF	TGTGCCTGGCCGACAGGCCCGAACACTGAAGCTTTCTTT
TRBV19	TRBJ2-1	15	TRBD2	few	CASKETSGGVNEQFF	TGTGCCAGTAAGGAGACTAGCGGGGGGGTCAATGAGCAGTTCTTC
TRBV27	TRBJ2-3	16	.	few	CASSSIRDTTRHTQYF	TGTGCCAGCAGTTCAATCCGGGACACCACGCGACATACGCAGTATTTT